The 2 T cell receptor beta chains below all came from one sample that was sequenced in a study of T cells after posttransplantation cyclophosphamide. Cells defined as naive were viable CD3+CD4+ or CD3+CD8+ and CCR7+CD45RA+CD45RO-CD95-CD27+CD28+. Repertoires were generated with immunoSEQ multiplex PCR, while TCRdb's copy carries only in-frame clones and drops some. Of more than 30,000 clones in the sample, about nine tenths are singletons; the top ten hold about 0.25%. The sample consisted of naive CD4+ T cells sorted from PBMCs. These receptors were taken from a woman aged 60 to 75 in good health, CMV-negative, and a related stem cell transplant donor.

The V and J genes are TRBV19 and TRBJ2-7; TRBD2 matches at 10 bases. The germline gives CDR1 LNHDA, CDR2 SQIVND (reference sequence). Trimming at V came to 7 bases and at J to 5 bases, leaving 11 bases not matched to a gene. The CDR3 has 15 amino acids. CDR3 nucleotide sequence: TGTGCCAGTAAGAGCAGCGGGAGGGCCCACAACGAGCAGTACTTC. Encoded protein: CASKSSGRAHNEQYF. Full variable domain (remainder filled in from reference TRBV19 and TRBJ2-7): DGGITQSPKYLFRKEGQNVTLSCEQNLNHDAMYWYRQDPGQGLRLIYYSQIVNDFQKGDIAEGYSVSREKKESFPLTVTSAQKNPTAFYLCASKSSGRAHNEQYFGPGTRLTVT.

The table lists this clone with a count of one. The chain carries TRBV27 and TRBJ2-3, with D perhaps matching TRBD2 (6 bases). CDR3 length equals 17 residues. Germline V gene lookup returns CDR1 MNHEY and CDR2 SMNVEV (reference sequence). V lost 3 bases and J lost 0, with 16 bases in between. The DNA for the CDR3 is TGTGCCAGCAGTTTTCGGGGCGTAGCGGAAAGCACAGATACGCAGTATTTT. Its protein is CASSFRGVAESTDTQYF.